The 19 T cell receptor beta chains presented below share a single source sample, sequenced in a study of cytomegalovirus exposure and HLA in healthy donors. The PCR had 60 Vbeta and 13 Jbeta primers. Here immunoSEQ multiplex PCR was the method, and the copy in TCRdb shows in-frame clones only, minus some. The table shows around 110,000 clones, with 79% occurring only once. Sequenced: PBMCs. These receptors were collected from a man aged 25-45 years in good health and CMV-seropositive.

This clone showed up just once. The chain uses TRBV9 and TRBJ2-1, with TRBD2 as a possible D gene (5 bases). V lost 0 bases and J 7 bases, leaving 8 bases between the germline ends. The CDR3 contains 13 residues. Germline CDR1 is SGDLS and CDR2 is YYNGEE. The CDR3 loop is CASSVGGVNEQFF. The CDR3 bases are TGTGCCAGCAGCGTAGGGGGAGTAAATGAGCAGTTCTTC.

The chain has TRBV7-3 and TRBJ2-3; maybe TRBD2 (6 bases). Germline CDR1 SGHTA, CDR2 FQGTGA. The CDR3 consists of 15 residues. The V end lost 2 bases, the J end lost 0 bases, and 9 bases lay between the germline ends. The CDR3 DNA follows: TGTGCCAGCAGCTTAGCGGGGCCTAGCACAGATACGCAGTATTTT. This translates into CASSLAGPSTDTQYF. Supplemented by reference TRBV7-3 and TRBJ2-3, the full variable domain reads GAGVSQTPSNKVTEKGKYVELRCDPISGHTALYWYRQSLGQGPEFLIYFQGTGAADDSGLPNDRFFAVRPEGSVSTLKIQRTERGDSAVYLCASSLAGPSTDTQYFGPGTRLTVL.

This chain links TRBV13 with TRBJ2-3; D is uncertain. The germline V gene has CDR1 PRHDT and CDR2 FYEKMQ (reference sequence). V lost 7 bases and J lost 0, with 14 bases in between. The CDR3 covers 15 residues. CDR3 nucleotide sequence: TGTGCCAGCATCCCCCGCGGTACGAGCACAGATACGCAGTATTTT. Amino acids: CASIPRGTSTDTQYF.

Details on this clone: In the same sample, other DNA sequences code for this CDR3. The chain uses TRBV15 and TRBJ2-6; a weak D match, TRBD1 (6 bases). Germline V gene sequence: CDR1 LNHNV, CDR2 YYDKDF (reference sequence). V shed 0 bases and J shed 0 bases, with 6 bases lying between them. The CDR3 has 16 residues. CDR3 amino acids: CATSRDRGSGANVLTF. The CDR3 nucleotides are TGTGCCACCAGCAGAGACAGGGGCTCTGGGGCCAACGTCCTGACTTTC.

This CDR3 reads CASTLPARGNEQYF. The CDR3, as DNA: TGTGCCAGCACTCTTCCTGCCAGGGGCAACGAGCAGTACTTC. The chain is built from TRBV2 and TRBJ2-7; TRBD1 might be the D (6 bases). The CDR3 is made up of 14 amino acids. V shed 7 bases and J shed 5 bases, with 18 bases lying between them. The germline V gene has CDR1 SNHLY and CDR2 FYNNEI.

Concerning this clone itself: Compared with germline, one end of the junction differs, possibly owing to a read error. The same CDR3 also results from other DNA sequences found in this sample. The chain links TRBV7-2 to TRBJ2-7, with 11 bases that match TRBD2. The CDR3 sequence is 14 residues long. Germline CDR1 is SGHTA and CDR2 is FQGNSA. The CDR3 region has the DNA TGTGCCAGCAGCCTAGCGGGGGGATCCTACGAGCAGTACTTC. It codes for CASSLAGGSYEQYF. The full variable domain, in which reference TRBV7-2 and TRBJ2-7 provide the parts outside the CDR3, is GAGVSQSPSNKVTEKGKDVELRCDPISGHTALYWYRQSLGQGLEFLIYFQGNSAPDKSGLPSDRFSAERTGGSVSTLTIQRTQQEDSAVYLCASSLAGGSYEQYFGPGTRLTVT.

This clone was seen a handful of times. This chain uses TRBV9 with TRBJ2-7; TRBD1 aligns across 8 bases. Per germline, CDR1 SGDLS and CDR2 YYNGEE. The CDR3 runs 14 residues. V lost 4 bases to trimming and J lost 3 bases; unmatched junction nucleotides: 6. DNA of the CDR3: TGTGCCAGCAGCAGTGGACAGGGCGACTACGAGCAGTACTTC. Translation gives CASSSGQGDYEQYF. The complete variable domain, with remaining parts taken from reference TRBV9 and TRBJ2-7, reads DSGVTQTPKHLITATGQRVTLRCSPRSGDLSVYWYQQSLDQGLQFLIQYYNGEERAKGNILERFSAQQFPDLHSELNLSSLELGDSALYFCASSSGQGDYEQYFGPGTRLTVT.

Points on this clone: The same CDR3 is also encoded by other DNA sequences in this sample. The rearrangement links TRBV5-1 to TRBJ2-2; possible D gene TRBD1, 5 bases. Trimming pared 1 base from V and 3 bases from J, leaving 13 bases between. The CDR3 consists of 16 residues. Germline-derived CDR1 and CDR2 are SGHRS and YFSETQ. CDR3 sequence reads: CASSLSGQGYTGELFF. CDR3 nucleotides: TGCGCCAGCAGCTTGTCTGGGCAGGGATACACCGGGGAGCTGTTTTTT. Together with reference TRBV5-1 and TRBJ2-2, the CDR3 gives the full variable domain: KAGVTQTPRYLIKTRGQQVTLSCSPISGHRSVSWYQQTPGQGLQFLFEYFSETQRNKGNFPGRFSGRQFSNSRSEMNVSTLELGDSALYLCASSLSGQGYTGELFFGEGSRLTVL.

About this clone: Compared with germline, one end of the junction differs, possibly owing to a read error. The chain couples TRBV9 to TRBJ2-6; 9 bases fit TRBD1. CDR1 is SGDLS, CDR2 YYNGEE, per germline. The CDR3 covers 19 residues. DNA for the CDR3: TGTGCCAGCAGCGTAGCGCGCGGACAGGGGATCTCTGGGGCCAACGGCCTGACTTTC. It yields the protein CASSVARGQGISGANGLTF.

This clone was observed a single time. V gene TRBV29-1 combines with J gene TRBJ2-1; D is ambiguous. The CDR3 covers 13 residues. Germline V gene data show CDR1 as SQVTM and CDR2 as ANQGSEA. V lost 4 bases to trimming and J lost 8 bases, with 15 bases between them. In nucleotides, the CDR3 is TGCAGCGTTGTAGGCAGGATGGTCCATGAGCAGTTCTTC. Protein sequence: CSVVGRMVHEQFF.

The chain links TRBV27 to TRBJ2-7, with D perhaps matching TRBD2 (5 bases). This CDR3 spans 15 amino acids. Germline V gene sequence: CDR1 MNHEY, CDR2 SMNVEV (reference sequence). Trimming removed 4 bases from V and 0 bases from J, with 13 bases in between. CDR3 region: CASSYEVGSSYEQYF. The DNA of the CDR3 is TGTGCCAGCAGTTATGAGGTGGGGAGCTCCTACGAGCAGTACTTC.

The V gene is TRBV7-2, the J gene TRBJ2-2, with TRBD1 identical over 9 bases. Germline lookup yields CDR1 SGHTA and CDR2 FQGNSA. The CDR3 extends over 16 amino acids. V lost 3 bases and J lost 0; bases outside the gene matches: 2. CDR3 amino acids: CASSFTGGANTGELFF. The CDR3 DNA reads as TGTGCCAGCAGCTTTACAGGGGGCGCGAACACCGGGGAGCTGTTTTTT. The full variable domain, in which reference TRBV7-2 and TRBJ2-2 provide the parts outside the CDR3, is GAGVSQSPSNKVTEKGKDVELRCDPISGHTALYWYRQSLGQGLEFLIYFQGNSAPDKSGLPSDRFSAERTGGSVSTLTIQRTQQEDSAVYLCASSFTGGANTGELFFGEGSRLTVL.

The V gene is TRBV5-5, the J gene TRBJ2-2; TRBD1 might be the D (6 bases). The CDR3 runs to 13 residues. Trimming left V 5 bases short and J 8 bases short, with 13 bases between. CDR1 and CDR2 (germline): SGHKS, YYEKEE (reference sequence). As DNA, the CDR3 is TGTGCCAGCAGAGGACCAGGGGAGGGGGAGCTGTTTTTT. Its translation: CASRGPGEGELFF.

This clone came up a few times. The chain links TRBV13 to TRBJ1-2; the D is unclear. Trimming removed 0 bases at V and 7 bases at J, with 9 bases between. The CDR3 totals 13 residues. Germline V gene lookup returns CDR1 PRHDT and CDR2 FYEKMQ (reference sequence). The CDR3 loop is CASSLGGRFGYTF. DNA of the CDR3: TGTGCCAGCAGCTTAGGGGGCCGATTTGGCTACACCTTC.

The V call is TRBV6-5, the J call TRBJ2-2, with D perhaps matching TRBD1 (5 bases). V was trimmed by 2 bases and J by 3 bases, leaving 7 bases between them. This CDR3 comprises 14 residues. Germline-derived CDR1 and CDR2 are MNHEY and SVGAGI. The DNA of the CDR3 is TGTGCCAGCAGTTACAGGGGTGACACCGGGGAGCTGTTTTTT. Its protein is CASSYRGDTGELFF.

V and J are TRBV4-1 and TRBJ2-7, with D tentatively TRBD2 (5 bases). The V end lost 0 bases, the J end lost 3 bases, and 12 bases lay between the germline ends. CDR3 length: 15 residues. Germline CDR1 reads MGHRA; CDR2 reads YSYEKL. The chain's CDR3 is CASSQDLFAGYEQYF. The CDR3 DNA follows: TGCGCCAGCAGCCAAGATTTGTTTGCGGGCTACGAGCAGTACTTC.

The V gene is TRBV9, the J gene TRBJ2-3, with D unresolved. CDR3 length equals 11 residues. V was pared by 4 bases and J by 9 bases, with 9 bases between. The germline V gene encodes CDR1 SGDLS and CDR2 YYNGEE. In DNA, the CDR3 is TGTGCCAGCAGCTCCCGAGGAACGCAGTATTTT. This encodes CASSSRGTQYF.

This rearrangement joins TRBV4-3 to TRBJ2-5, with 8 bases fitting TRBD2. Per germline, CDR1 LGHNA and CDR2 YSLEER. Unmatched junction bases numbered 12, after V lost 0 bases and J lost 0 bases. The CDR3 is 19 amino acids. The CDR3 region is CASSQDHPAGDNHQETQYF. The CDR3 nucleotides read TGCGCCAGCAGCCAAGATCATCCAGCGGGGGACAACCACCAAGAGACCCAGTACTTC.

This clone showed up just a few times. The junction and the germline gene differ at one end; a read error may be behind it. The chain combines TRBV7-3 with TRBJ2-6, with a possible D match to TRBD1 (6 bases). From germline, CDR1 is SGHTA and CDR2 FQGTGA. This CDR3 region has 17 residues. In DNA form, the CDR3 reads TGTGCCAGCAGCTTATTGGGGGCCATCTCTGGGGCCAACGGCCTGACTTTC. It codes for CASSLLGAISGANGLTF. Full variable domain (missing parts from reference TRBV7-3 and TRBJ2-6): GAGVSQTPSNKVTEKGKYVELRCDPISGHTALYWYRQSLGQGPEFLIYFQGTGAADDSGLPNDRFFAVRPEGSVSTLKIQRTERGDSAVYLCASSLLGAISGANGLTFGAGSRLTVL.